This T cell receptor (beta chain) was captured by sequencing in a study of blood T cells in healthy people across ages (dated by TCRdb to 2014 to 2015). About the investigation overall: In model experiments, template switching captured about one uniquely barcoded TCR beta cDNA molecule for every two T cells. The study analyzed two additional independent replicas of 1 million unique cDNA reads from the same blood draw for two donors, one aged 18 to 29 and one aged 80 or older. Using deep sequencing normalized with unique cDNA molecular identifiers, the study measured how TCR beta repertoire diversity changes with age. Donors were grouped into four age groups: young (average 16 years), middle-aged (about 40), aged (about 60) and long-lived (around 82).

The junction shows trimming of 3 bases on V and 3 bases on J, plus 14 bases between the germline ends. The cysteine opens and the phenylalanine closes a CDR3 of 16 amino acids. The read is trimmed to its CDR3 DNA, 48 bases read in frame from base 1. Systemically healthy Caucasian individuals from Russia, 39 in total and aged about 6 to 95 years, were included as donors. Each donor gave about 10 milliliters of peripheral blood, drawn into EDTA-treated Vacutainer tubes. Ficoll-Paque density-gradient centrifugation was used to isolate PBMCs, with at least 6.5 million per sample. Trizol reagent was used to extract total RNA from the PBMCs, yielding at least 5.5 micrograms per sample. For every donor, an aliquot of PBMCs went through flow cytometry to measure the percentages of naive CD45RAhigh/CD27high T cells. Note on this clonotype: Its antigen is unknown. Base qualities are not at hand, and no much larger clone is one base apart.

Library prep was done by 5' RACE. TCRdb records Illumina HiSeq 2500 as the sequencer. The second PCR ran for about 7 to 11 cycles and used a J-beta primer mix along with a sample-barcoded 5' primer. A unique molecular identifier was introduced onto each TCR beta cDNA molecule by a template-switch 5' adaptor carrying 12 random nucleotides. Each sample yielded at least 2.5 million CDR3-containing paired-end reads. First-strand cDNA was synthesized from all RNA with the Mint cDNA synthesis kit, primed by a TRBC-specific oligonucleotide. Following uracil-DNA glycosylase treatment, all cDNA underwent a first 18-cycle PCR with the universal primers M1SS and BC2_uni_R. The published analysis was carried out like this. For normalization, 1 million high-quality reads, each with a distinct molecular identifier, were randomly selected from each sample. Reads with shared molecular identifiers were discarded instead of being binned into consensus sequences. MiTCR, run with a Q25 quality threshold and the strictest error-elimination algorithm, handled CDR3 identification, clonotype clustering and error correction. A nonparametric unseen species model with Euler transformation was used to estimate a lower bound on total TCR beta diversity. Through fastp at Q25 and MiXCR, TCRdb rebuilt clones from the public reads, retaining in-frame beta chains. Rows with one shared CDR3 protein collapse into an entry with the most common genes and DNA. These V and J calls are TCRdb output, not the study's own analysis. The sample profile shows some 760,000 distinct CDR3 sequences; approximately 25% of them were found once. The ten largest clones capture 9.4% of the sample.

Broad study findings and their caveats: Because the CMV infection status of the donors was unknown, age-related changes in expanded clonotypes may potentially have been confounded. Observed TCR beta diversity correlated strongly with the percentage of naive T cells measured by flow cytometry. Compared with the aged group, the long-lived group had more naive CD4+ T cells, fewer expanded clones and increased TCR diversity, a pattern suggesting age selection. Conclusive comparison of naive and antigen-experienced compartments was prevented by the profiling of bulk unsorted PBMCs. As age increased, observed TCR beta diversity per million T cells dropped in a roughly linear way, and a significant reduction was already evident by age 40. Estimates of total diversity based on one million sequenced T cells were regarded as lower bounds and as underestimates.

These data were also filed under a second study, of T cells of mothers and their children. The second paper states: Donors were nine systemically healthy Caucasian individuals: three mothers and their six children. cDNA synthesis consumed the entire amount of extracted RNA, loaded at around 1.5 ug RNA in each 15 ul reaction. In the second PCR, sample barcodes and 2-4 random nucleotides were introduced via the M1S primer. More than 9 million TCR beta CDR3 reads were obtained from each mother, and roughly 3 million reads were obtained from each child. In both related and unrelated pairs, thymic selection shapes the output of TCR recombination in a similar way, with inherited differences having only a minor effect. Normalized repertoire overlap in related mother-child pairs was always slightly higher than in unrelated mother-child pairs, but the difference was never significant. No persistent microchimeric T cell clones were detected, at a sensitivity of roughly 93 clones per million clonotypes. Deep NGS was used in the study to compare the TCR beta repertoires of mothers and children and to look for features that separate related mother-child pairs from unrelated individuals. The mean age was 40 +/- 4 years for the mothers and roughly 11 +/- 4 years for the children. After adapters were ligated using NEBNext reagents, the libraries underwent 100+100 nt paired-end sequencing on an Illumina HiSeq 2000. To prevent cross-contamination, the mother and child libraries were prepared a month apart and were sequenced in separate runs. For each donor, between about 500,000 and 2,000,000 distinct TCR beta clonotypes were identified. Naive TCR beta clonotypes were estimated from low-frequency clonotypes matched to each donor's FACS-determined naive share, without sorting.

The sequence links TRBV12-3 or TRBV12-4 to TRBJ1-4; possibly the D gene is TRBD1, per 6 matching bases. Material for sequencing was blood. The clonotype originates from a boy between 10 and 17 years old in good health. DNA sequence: TGTGCCAGCAGTTTGCTATTGGGGGCATCTAATGAAAAACTGTTTTTT. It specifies CASSLLLGASNEKLFF.